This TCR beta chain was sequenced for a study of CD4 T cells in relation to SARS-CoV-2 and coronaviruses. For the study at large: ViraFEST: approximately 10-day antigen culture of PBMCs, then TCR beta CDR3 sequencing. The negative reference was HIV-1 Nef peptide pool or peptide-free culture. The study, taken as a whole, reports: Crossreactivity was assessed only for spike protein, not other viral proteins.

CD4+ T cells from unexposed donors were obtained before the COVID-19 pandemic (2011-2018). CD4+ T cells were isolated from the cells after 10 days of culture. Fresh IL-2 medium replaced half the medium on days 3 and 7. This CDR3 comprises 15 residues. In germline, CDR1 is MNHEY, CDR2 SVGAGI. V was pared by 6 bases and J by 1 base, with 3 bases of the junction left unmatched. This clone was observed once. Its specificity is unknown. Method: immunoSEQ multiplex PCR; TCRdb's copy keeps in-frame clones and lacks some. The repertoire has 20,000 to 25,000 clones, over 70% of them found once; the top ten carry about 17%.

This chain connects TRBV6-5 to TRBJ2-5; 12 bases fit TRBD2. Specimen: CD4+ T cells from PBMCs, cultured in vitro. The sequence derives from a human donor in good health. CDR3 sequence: CASSRTSGIQETQYF. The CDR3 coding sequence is TGTGCCAGCAGCCGGACTAGCGGGATCCAAGAGACCCAGTACTTC.